This T cell receptor (beta chain) appears in the sequencing data of a study of beta chain features in type 1 diabetes. Findings and caveats of the study: TCRB rearrangement may or may not be influenced by HLA type; here this remained unresolved. Patients with Type 1 diabetes showed moderately but significantly shorter TCRB CDR3s in all four CD4+ subsets. There were fewer insertions and more deletions at the VDJ junctions of type 1 diabetes patients.

Points on this clone: Its antigen is not known.

The V gene lost 2 bases and the J gene lost 0 bases, with 16 bases spanning the gap. Germline assignment: CDR1 GTSNPN and CDR2 SVGIG (reference sequence). The CDR3 is made up of 16 amino acids. Reverse transcribing all isolated RNA meant expressed TCRB transcripts were sequenced. TCRdb's table, derived via immunoSEQ multiplex PCR, lists solely in-frame clones and lacks some. The sample includes 680,000 or so clones, roughly an eighth of them seen just once. This TCR came from a man aged 18 to 35 with type 1 diabetes. J is TRBJ2-5 and V is TRBV30; perhaps TRBD2 as D (6 bases). Material for sequencing was naive CD4+ T cells from blood. The CDR3: CAWSPSGTVYQETQYF. CDR3 in DNA: TGTGCCTGGAGTCCTTCCGGGACTGTGTACCAAGAGACCCAGTACTTC.